A single sample gave rise to the 27 T cell receptor beta chains below, sequenced in a study of blood T cell repertoires in COVID-19. Sequenced by immunoSEQ multiplex PCR; TCRdb stores in-frame clones only, minus some. The sample lists fewer than 150,000 clones, roughly 80% occurring once. The sample was peripheral blood. These receptors came from a woman in her forties or fifties with acute or convalescent COVID-19.

This chain uses TRBV6-1 with TRBJ1-2, with TRBD1 identical over 10 bases. This CDR3 region has 16 residues. Per germline, CDR1 MNHNS and CDR2 SASEGT. After removal of 3 bases from V and 3 bases from J, the junction contained 7 bases not matched to a gene. The CDR3: CASSDPGTGVYYGYTF. CDR3 DNA sequence: TGTGCCAGCAGTGACCCCGGGACAGGGGTTTACTATGGCTACACCTTC.

This clone has a handful of counts. The same CDR3 arises from other DNA sequences in this sample as well. This chain's CDR3 is CASSQDRDRARYTF. The CDR3 nucleotides are TGCGCCAGCAGCCAAGACCGGGACAGGGCGCGCTACACCTTC. This chain links TRBV4-1 with TRBJ1-2, with 9 nucleotides matching TRBD1. Per the germline V gene, CDR1 is MGHRA and CDR2 is YSYEKL. J gave up 9 bases and V 0 bases, and 5 bases lay outside the gene matches. The CDR3 runs to 14 residues.

A few counts support this clone. The chain links TRBV6-2 or TRBV6-3 to TRBJ1-2; D is possibly TRBD1 (6 bases). The CDR3 spans 14 residues. The germline V and J ends were trimmed by 6 bases and 4 bases, with 15 bases remaining between them. Germline CDR1 MNHEY, CDR2 SVGEGT. The CDR3: CASSPRGYLYGYTF. The DNA for the CDR3 is TGTGCCAGCAGCCCGAGGGGGTATCTCTATGGCTACACCTTC.

V and J are TRBV12-5 and TRBJ1-5; D possibly corresponds to TRBD1 (5 bases). Germline values: CDR1 LGHNT, CDR2 FRNRAP. Trimming cost V 2 bases and J 12 bases, with 11 bases left between them. The CDR3 loop spans 12 amino acids. CDR3 coding DNA: TGTGCTAGTGGTTTGCCCGCAGGGATCCAGCATTTT. Its translation is CASGLPAGIQHF.

About this clone: The same CDR3 arises from other DNA sequences in this sample as well. The V call is TRBV5-1, the J call TRBJ1-6, with D perhaps TRBD1 (6 bases). The CDR3 is 14 residues long. Trimming stripped 0 bases from V and 6 bases from J, with 7 bases between. CDR1 is SGHRS and CDR2 is YFSETQ in the germline V gene. The CDR3 bases are TGCGCCAGCAGCTTGGAACAGGGTAATTCACCCCTCCACTTT. This codes for CASSLEQGNSPLHF.

The CDR3 DNA is TGTGCCAGCAGTGATCTACAGGCTCGTGGGGAAGCTTTCTTT. Protein: CASSDLQARGEAFF. The V call is TRBV6-1, the J call TRBJ1-1, with D perhaps TRBD1 (5 bases). This CDR3 is 14 amino acids long. Germline CDR1 is MNHNS and CDR2 is SASEGT. Trimming shortened V by 3 bases and J by 8 bases, and 16 bases separated the two germline ends.

The chain employs TRBV5-1 and TRBJ2-3; D remains unclear. The V end was cut by 0 bases, the J end by 4 bases, with 6 bases between. CDR1 and CDR2 from the germline V gene are SGHRS and YFSETQ. The CDR3 totals 13 residues. The CDR3 DNA follows: TGCGCCAGCAGCTTGGGGGCCCCAGATACGCAGTATTTT. Protein: CASSLGAPDTQYF.

The chain combines TRBV30 with TRBJ1-2, with D perhaps matching TRBD1 (5 bases). CDR1 is GTSNPN, CDR2 SVGIG, per germline (reference sequence). CDR3 length: 15 amino acids. Trimming took 0 bases from V and 4 from J, leaving 15 bases between them. CDR3 in amino acids: CAWSVFPQEPYGYTF. CDR3 in DNA: TGTGCCTGGAGTGTGTTCCCACAGGAGCCCTATGGCTACACCTTC. Combining the CDR3 with reference TRBV30 and TRBJ1-2 gives the whole variable domain SQTIHQWPATLVQPVGSPLSLECTVEGTSNPNLYWYRQAAGRGLQLLFYSVGIGQISSEVPQNLSASRPQDRQFILSSKKLLLSDSGFYLCAWSVFPQEPYGYTFGSGTRLTVV.

This clone was picked up one time. The J gene is TRBJ1-2, the V gene TRBV3-1 (or the pseudogene TRBV3-2), with D maybe TRBD1 (6 bases). Trimming left V 2 bases short and J 4 bases short, with 11 bases between. The CDR3 contains 14 residues. The germline V gene has CDR1 LGHDT and CDR2 YNNKEL (reference sequence). DNA for the CDR3: TGTGCCAGCAGCCAAAGGGACACCTCCTATGGCTACACCTTC. Its protein product is CASSQRDTSYGYTF.

This chain uses TRBV20-1 with TRBJ2-5; 7 bases are shared with TRBD1. V lost 3 bases to trimming and J lost 5 bases; unmatched junction nucleotides: 9. Germline V lookup: CDR1 DFQATT, CDR2 SNEGSKA (reference sequence). The CDR3 length is 14 residues. In DNA, the CDR3 is TGCAGTGCTAGTCCACCAGGGGGTAAGGAGACCCAGTACTTC. This translates into CSASPPGGKETQYF.

The genes are TRBV5-1 and TRBJ2-3, with D possibly TRBD1 on 6 matching bases. With 4 bases removed from V and 4 bases from J, the gap between germline ends came to 16 bases. The CDR3 sequence is 15 residues long. The germline V gene has CDR1 SGHRS and CDR2 YFSETQ. CDR3 nucleotide sequence: TGCGCCAGCAGCCCGACAGGACATGGCGCAGATACGCAGTATTTT. Translated: CASSPTGHGADTQYF.

The chain recombines TRBV12-2 with TRBJ2-4; TRBD1, as called in the table, went unchecked against the DNA. TRBV12-2 constitutes a pseudogene. The CDR3 covers 24 residues. In nucleotides, the CDR3 is TGTGCAAGTCGCTTAGCGACCGGGACAGAGAGAAGCACGGGAGAAGTACTAGCCAAAAACATTCAGTACTTC. This encodes CASRLATGTERSTGEVLAKNIQYF.

The chain has TRBV10-3 and TRBJ2-3, with D perhaps matching TRBD1 (5 bases). Per germline, CDR1 ENHRY and CDR2 SYGVKD. This CDR3 spans 14 amino acids. V lost 5 bases to trimming and J lost 0 bases, with 9 bases between them. This CDR3 is CAISRQPSTDTQYF. CDR3 nucleotides: TGTGCCATCAGTCGACAGCCTAGCACAGATACGCAGTATTTT.

This chain uses TRBV2 with TRBJ1-6; D perhaps matches TRBD1 (5 bases). The CDR3 spans 15 residues. V lost 3 bases, J lost 3 bases, and 9 bases lay in between. Germline CDR1 reads SNHLY; CDR2 reads FYNNEI. CDR3 protein: CASSDRADYNSPLHF. The CDR3 nucleotides read TGTGCCAGCAGTGACAGGGCGGACTATAATTCACCCCTCCACTTT.

The rearrangement joins TRBV14 to TRBJ1-2, with D maybe TRBD1 (5 bases). The CDR3 runs to 15 residues. The germline V gene has CDR1 SGHDN and CDR2 FVKESK. V lost 1 base, J lost 3 bases, and 12 bases lay in between. CDR3 DNA sequence: TGTGCCAGCAGCCAAGGGGCCAGGGATTACTATGGCTACACCTTC. The encoded protein is CASSQGARDYYGYTF.

The V call is TRBV11-2, the J call TRBJ2-4, with D perhaps TRBD2 (6 bases). CDR3 length equals 14 residues. The ends were cut back, 3 bases at V and 7 bases at J, with 13 bases in the middle. Germline V lookup: CDR1 SGHAT, CDR2 FQNNGV. In nucleotides, the CDR3 is TGTGCCAGCAGCTTGGTGGGTGGGGGGAACATTCAGTACTTC. The encoded protein is CASSLVGGGNIQYF.

The chain carries TRBV6-1 and TRBJ1-4; TRBD1 matches 7 bases. Germline V gene lookup returns CDR1 MNHNS and CDR2 SASEGT. After removal of 4 bases from V and 0 bases from J, the junction contained 11 bases not matched to a gene. This CDR3 is 18 amino acids long. The CDR3 region is CASSALRITGATNEKLFF. The CDR3 DNA follows: TGTGCCAGCAGTGCCCTTAGAATCACAGGGGCAACTAATGAAAAACTGTTTTTT.

The CDR3 nucleotides are TGTGCCTCAGGGGCGGAGACCCCAGAGACCCAGTACTTC. Its translation is CASGAETPETQYF. The rearrangement joins TRBV10-3 to TRBJ2-5; D is perhaps TRBD1 (6 bases). Trimming left V 11 bases short and J 4 bases short, with 17 bases between. The CDR3 has 13 amino acids. From germline, CDR1 is ENHRY and CDR2 SYGVKD.

This rearrangement joins TRBV5-1 to TRBJ2-1; the D is unclear. The CDR3 length is 15 residues. V was pared by 0 bases and J by 7 bases, with 14 bases between. Germline CDR1 is SGHRS and CDR2 is YFSETQ. Here the CDR3 DNA reads TGCGCCAGCAGCTTGGTTGCTGGCGGCGGAAATGAGCAGTTCTTC. Amino acid sequence: CASSLVAGGGNEQFF.

This clone was picked up one time. The V call is TRBV5-6, the J call TRBJ1-5, with 8 bases identical to TRBD1. After removal of 4 bases from V and 4 bases from J, the junction contained 7 bases not matched to a gene. CDR3 length equals 15 residues. The germline CDR1 and CDR2 sequences are SGHDT and YYEEEE. In DNA, the CDR3 is TGTGCCAGCAGCGTAGGGGACAGGTGGAATCAGCCCCAGCATTTT. Residues: CASSVGDRWNQPQHF.

The chain recombines TRBV15 with TRBJ2-7, with 11 nucleotides matching TRBD1. J gave up 0 bases and V 3 bases, and 4 bases lay outside the gene matches. Germline lookup yields CDR1 LNHNV and CDR2 YYDKDF (reference sequence). The CDR3 covers 16 residues. CDR3 in DNA: TGTGCCACCAGCAGGGGCGGGACAGGGGGCTCCTACGAGCAGTACTTC. Translation: CATSRGGTGGSYEQYF.

The gene calls are TRBV3-1 (or the pseudogene TRBV3-2) and TRBJ2-1; 10 bases line up with TRBD2. Germline V lookup: CDR1 LGHDT, CDR2 YNNKEL (reference sequence). J gave up 5 bases and V 6 bases, and 7 bases lay outside the gene matches. The CDR3 contains 15 residues. The CDR3 spells CASSSVAGGNNEQFF. In DNA form, the CDR3 reads TGTGCCAGCAGTTCCGTAGCGGGGGGCAACAATGAGCAGTTCTTC.

The chain recombines TRBV19 with TRBJ1-4; 8 nucleotides line up with TRBD1. The CDR3 extends over 16 amino acids. The junction had 12 bases not matched to a gene; V was cut back by 4 bases and J by 8 bases. The germline gives CDR1 LNHDA, CDR2 SQIVND (reference sequence). CDR3 loop: CASSTPSGTGIEKLFF. Written as DNA, the CDR3 is TGTGCCAGTAGTACTCCCTCCGGGACAGGTATCGAAAAACTGTTTTTT.

The chain is built from TRBV10-3 and TRBJ1-6, with D unresolved. V shed 2 bases and J shed 8 bases, with 7 bases lying between them. This CDR3 has 13 residues. CDR1 is ENHRY, CDR2 SYGVKD, per germline. The CDR3 coding sequence is TGTGCCATCAGTGAGGCTCGGGATTCACCCCTCCACTTT. Amino acid sequence: CAISEARDSPLHF.

This chain uses TRBV25-1 with TRBJ1-6, with TRBD1 as a possible D gene (5 bases). V lost 8 bases and J 9 bases, leaving 11 bases between the germline ends. Germline V CDR1 and CDR2: MGHDK, SYGVNS. The length of the CDR3 is 12 residues. As DNA, the CDR3 is TGTGCCAGCGGGGGGGGGTTTTCACCCCTCCACTTT. This sequence encodes CASGGGFSPLHF. Drawing the rest from reference TRBV25-1 and TRBJ1-6, the complete variable domain is EADIYQTPRYLVIGTGKKITLECSQTMGHDKMYWYQQDPGMELHLIHYSYGVNSTEKGDLSSESTVSRIRTEHFPLTLESARPSHTSQYLCASGGGFSPLHFGNGTRLTVT.

The V gene is TRBV6-5, the J gene TRBJ1-5; TRBD1 might be the D (6 bases). Germline-derived CDR1 and CDR2 are MNHEY and SVGAGI. This CDR3 has 14 residues. Trimming removed 8 bases from V and 3 bases from J, with 14 bases in between. Here the CDR3 DNA reads TGTGCCAGCGACTCGGGGGGGCCCAATCAGCCCCAGCATTTT. Its protein is CASDSGGPNQPQHF.

This clone was detected a few times. V and J are TRBV5-1 and TRBJ2-7; TRBD2 might be the D (6 bases). Germline V gene lookup returns CDR1 SGHRS and CDR2 YFSETQ. Trimming removed 2 bases at V and 2 bases at J, with 11 bases between. The CDR3 spans 14 residues. Here the CDR3 DNA reads TGCGCCAGCAGCTTTCGCGGCGGGGCCTACGAGCAGTACTTC. It encodes CASSFRGGAYEQYF.